The sequence of this T cell receptor beta chain was determined in a study of blood T cells in healthy people across ages. Isolated per sample were at least 6 million PBMCs. Primed by a sample-barcoded 5' primer and a J-beta primer mix, a second PCR proceeded for roughly 7 to 12 cycles. CDR3-containing paired-end reads numbered at least 2.5 million in each sample. TCRdb re-analysed the 5' RACE reads in MiXCR, keeping a single row per CDR3 protein. The repertoire consists of about 1.5 million distinct CDR3 sequences, with roughly 43% occurring once and the leading ten covering just over 4%. CDR3 length: 14 amino acids. Study observations and caveats: Leaving the PBMCs unsorted stopped any conclusive comparison of naive versus antigen-experienced cells.

A note on this clonotype: Antigen unknown. At one boundary the junction diverges from the germline segment, which might be a read error.

The specimen was blood. The rearrangement joins TRBV12-3 or TRBV12-4 to TRBJ2-1; D is perhaps TRBD1 (5 bases). The receptor's source is a woman younger than 35 in good health. The CDR3 is CAGSLDSPYNEQFF. CDR3 coding DNA: TGTGCCGGCAGTTTAGACAGCCCCTACAATGAGCAGTTCTTC.